This is a list of T cell receptor beta chains from one sample in a study of shared clonotypes between healthy human individuals. Assay used: immunoSEQ multiplex PCR; TCRdb lists only in-frame clones, some missing. The sample gives about 2 million clones, about 95% of which show up once; 1.1% is in the top ten. The specimen sequenced was naive CD8+ T cells sorted from blood. The source is a man aged 18 to 29 in good health. Both conserved end residues are part of each CDR3. D genes are given only for firm matches. Part of the rows lack a size; the others show once, few, many or a class for expanded clones.

TGCAGCGTTGTAACCGGGGGAAGGACTGAAGCTTTCTTT,CSVVTGGRTEAFF,.,.,TRBV29-1,TRBJ1-1
TGTGCCAGCAGCTTAGCGACGGGGGGTAGCACAGATACGCAGTATTTT,CASSLATGGSTDTQYF,.,TRBD2,TRBV7-9,TRBJ2-3
TGTGCCAGCAGTCAGGACGCCGACCCCTACGAGCAGTACTTC,CASSQDADPYEQYF,.,.,TRBV27,TRBJ2-7
TGTGCCCCACTAGCAGATACGCAGTATTTT,CAPLADTQYF,.,.,TRBV5-8,TRBJ2-3
TGTGCCAGCAGCTTAGATCCGGGAGGCCCCTACGAGCAGTACTTC,CASSLDPGGPYEQYF,.,TRBD2,TRBV7-6,TRBJ2-7
TGCGCCAGCAGTGACCTCGACAGTTCCTACGAGCAGTACTTC,CASSDLDSSYEQYF,.,.,TRBV10-2,TRBJ2-7
TGTGCCAGCAGTCTCGATTGGGGGGTAAATCGGTACTTC,CASSLDWGVNRYF,.,.,TRBV28,TRBJ2-7
TGCAGCGTTGGACCGGGACTGCGGGGCCACAATGAGCAGTTCTTC,CSVGPGLRGHNEQFF,.,.,TRBV29-1,TRBJ2-1
TGTGCCAGCAGCCAAGTAAGGGAAAGTGAGCAGTTCTTC,CASSQVRESEQFF,once,.,TRBV14,TRBJ2-1
TGTGCCAGCAGCAGCCGACTAGCGGAGAGGGATACGCAGTATTTT,CASSSRLAERDTQYF,.,TRBD2,TRBV7-2,TRBJ2-3
TGTGCCAGCAGCTTGGGATTTTTTGCGGAAATCTCCTACGAGCAGTACTTC,CASSLGFFAEISYEQYF,.,.,TRBV5-6,TRBJ2-7
TGTGCCACTTCCCCGCTAAGCGGTTGGAGCTCCTACAATGAGCAGTTCTTC,CATSPLSGWSSYNEQFF,.,.,TRBV19,TRBJ2-1
TGTGCCAGCAGGGGACAGCTCACAGATACGCAGTATTTT,CASRGQLTDTQYF,.,TRBD1,TRBV13,TRBJ2-3
TGTGCCAGCAGCTTTAACAGGGGAACGGAGACCCAGTACTTC,CASSFNRGTETQYF,.,TRBD1,TRBV7-9,TRBJ2-5
TGTGCCAGCAGTCGACCCGGGACAGGGGGAAACACCATATATTTT,CASSRPGTGGNTIYF,.,TRBD1,TRBV6-1,TRBJ1-3
TGTGCCAGCAGCAACGGCGGGACAGGGTACGAGCAGTACTTC,CASSNGGTGYEQYF,.,TRBD1,TRBV6-5,TRBJ2-7
TGTGCCATCAGCCAGGGAGTTGAGCAGTTCTTC,CAISQGVEQFF,.,.,TRBV10-3,TRBJ2-1
TGTGCCAGCAGCCTTCCTCTTGGCGGGGGGAATACCTACAATGAGCAGTTCTTC,CASSLPLGGGNTYNEQFF,.,TRBD2,TRBV28,TRBJ2-1
TGCGCCACCTCAGCGGGGACAGGGGTCGAGCAGTACTTC,CATSAGTGVEQYF,few,TRBD1,TRBV10-1,TRBJ2-7
TGTGCCAGCAGCGACAGGGCTGTTACTGAAGCTTTCTTT,CASSDRAVTEAFF,.,TRBD1,TRBV5-6,TRBJ1-1
TGTGCCAGCAGTTACAGGGTCACCTACGAGCAGTACTTC,CASSYRVTYEQYF,.,.,TRBV6-5,TRBJ2-7
TGTGCCAGCACCGGAGGGACCGAGTCCTACAATGAGCAGTTCTTC,CASTGGTESYNEQFF,.,.,TRBV6-5,TRBJ2-1
TGTGCCAGCGGACAAGGAGAGACCCAGTACTTC,CASGQGETQYF,.,.,TRBV25-1,TRBJ2-5
TGTGCCAGCAGCGACCCCGATCCCGATTCACCCCTCCACTTT,CASSDPDPDSPLHF,.,.,TRBV16,TRBJ1-6
TGTGCCAGCAGCTCCGGGGGAGCGGGGGAGCGGTATTTT,CASSSGGAGERYF,.,TRBD2,TRBV28,TRBJ2-3
TGTGCCAGCAGCCCCGACAGAACTTGGGGAAACACCATATATTTT,CASSPDRTWGNTIYF,.,.,TRBV7-2,TRBJ1-3
TGTGCCAGCAGTCATTGGGACAGGGGTCCCTCTAGCGAGCAGTACTTC,CASSHWDRGPSSEQYF,.,TRBD1,TRBV7-2,TRBJ2-7
TGTGCCAGCAGCCGGACCGGGACAGGGGGCTACGAGCAGTACTTC,CASSRTGTGGYEQYF,.,TRBD1,TRBV28,TRBJ2-7
TGCGCCAGCAGCCGCCTTCATCCCGGGACCTCCAGAGGCTACAATGAGCAGTTCTTC,CASSRLHPGTSRGYNEQFF,once,.,TRBV4-3,TRBJ2-1
TGTGCCAGCAGCGTAGTCTCAGGGGCTGCAGATACGCAGTATTTT,CASSVVSGAADTQYF,.,.,TRBV9,TRBJ2-3
TGTGCCAGCAGCTTAGTATGGACAGGGGACTCCTACGAGCAGTACTTC,CASSLVWTGDSYEQYF,.,TRBD1,TRBV11-2,TRBJ2-7
TGTGCCAGCAGATACCACCCCGGGCCCCGAGACTACGAGCAGTACTTC,CASRYHPGPRDYEQYF,.,.,TRBV6-4,TRBJ2-7
TGCGCCAGCAGCTTGGAGGCAGATTTCGATGAGCAGTTCTTC,CASSLEADFDEQFF,once,.,TRBV5-1,TRBJ2-1